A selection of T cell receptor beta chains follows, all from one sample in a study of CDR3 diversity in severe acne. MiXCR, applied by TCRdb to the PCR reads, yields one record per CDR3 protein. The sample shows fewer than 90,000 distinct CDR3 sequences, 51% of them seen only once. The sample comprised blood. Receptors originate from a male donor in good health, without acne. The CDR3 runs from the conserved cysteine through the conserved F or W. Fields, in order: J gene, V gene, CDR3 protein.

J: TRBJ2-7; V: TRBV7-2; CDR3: CASSYGGYEQYF
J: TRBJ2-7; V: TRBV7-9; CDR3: CASSRSSYEQCF
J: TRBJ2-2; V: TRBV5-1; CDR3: CASSSYPGQGGGELFF
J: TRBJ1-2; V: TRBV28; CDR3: CASSQVARYGYTF
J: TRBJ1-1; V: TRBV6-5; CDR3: CASSSGTGNTEAFF
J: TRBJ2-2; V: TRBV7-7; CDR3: CASSPSYGDTGELFF
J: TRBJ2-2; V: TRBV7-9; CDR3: CASTSRREGFTGELFF
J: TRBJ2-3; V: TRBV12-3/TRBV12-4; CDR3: CASSFFGRDTRTRLAGGTDTQYF
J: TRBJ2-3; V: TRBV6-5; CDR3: CASSAPGKGTQYF
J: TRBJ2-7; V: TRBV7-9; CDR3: CASTPLSAEQYF
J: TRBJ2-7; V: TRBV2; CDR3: CASSEYRGRVDEQYF
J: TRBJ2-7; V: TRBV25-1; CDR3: CASSEQGFHEQYF
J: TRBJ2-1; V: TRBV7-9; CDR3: CASSSPRGWTTEQFF
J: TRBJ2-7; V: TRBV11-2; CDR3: CASSPGTGGTEQYF
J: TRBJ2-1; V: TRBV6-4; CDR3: CASSSGGRDEQFF
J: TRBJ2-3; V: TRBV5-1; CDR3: CASSRTGTTYNEQYF
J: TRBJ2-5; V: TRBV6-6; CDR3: CASSYSTVWGQYF
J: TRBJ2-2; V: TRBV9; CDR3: CASRPGQIMSGELFF
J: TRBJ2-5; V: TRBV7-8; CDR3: CASSLVLAGDTGTQYF
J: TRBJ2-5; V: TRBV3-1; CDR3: CASSHRGRETQYF
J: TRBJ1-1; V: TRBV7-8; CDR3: CASSQRTRGNTEAFF
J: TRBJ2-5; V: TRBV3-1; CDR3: CASSQDPIGQPQYF
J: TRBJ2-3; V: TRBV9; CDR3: CASSVGWGGRADTQYF
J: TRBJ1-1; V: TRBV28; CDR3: CASSFSGQNTEAFF
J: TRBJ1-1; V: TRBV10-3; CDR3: CAISVGAWNTEAFF
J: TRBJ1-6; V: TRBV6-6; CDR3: CASSPRRSPLHF
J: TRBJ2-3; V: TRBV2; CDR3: CASSERGLGYNEQYF
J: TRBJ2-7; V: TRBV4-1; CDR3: CASSQSPGQGTEQYF
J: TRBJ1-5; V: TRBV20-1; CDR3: CSASFFTTGGDQPQHF
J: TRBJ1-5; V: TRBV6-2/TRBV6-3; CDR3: CASSPWTGGQPQHF
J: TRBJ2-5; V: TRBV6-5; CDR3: CASSPGQGASETQYF
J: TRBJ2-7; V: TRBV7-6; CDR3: CASSPGVGNYEQYF
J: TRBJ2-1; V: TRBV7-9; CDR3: CASSPAGTGYNEQFF
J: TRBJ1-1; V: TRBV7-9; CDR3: CASSRPGVAEAFF
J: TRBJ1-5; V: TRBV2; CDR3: CASRPGQVNQPQHF
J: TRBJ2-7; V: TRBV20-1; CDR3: CSAGTSVTYEQYF
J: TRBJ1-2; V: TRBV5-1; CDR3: CASSLPVGQSLDYNYGYTF
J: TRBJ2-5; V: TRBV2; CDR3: CASSNRALDVGTQYF
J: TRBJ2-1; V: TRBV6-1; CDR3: CASSEVPSAVDEQFF
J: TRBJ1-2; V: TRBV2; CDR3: CASTIQGNGYTF
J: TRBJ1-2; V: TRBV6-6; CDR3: CASSYSTGNYGYTF
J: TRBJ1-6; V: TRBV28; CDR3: CASIVAHGESPLHF
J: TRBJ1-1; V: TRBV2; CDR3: CASRARGSTEAFF
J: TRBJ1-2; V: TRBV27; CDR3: CASSFLDGGYTF
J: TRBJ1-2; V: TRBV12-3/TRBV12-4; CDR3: CASSVRALYGYTF
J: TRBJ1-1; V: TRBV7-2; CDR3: CASSLNRNTEAFF
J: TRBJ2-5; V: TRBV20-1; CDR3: CSAVAGGETQYF
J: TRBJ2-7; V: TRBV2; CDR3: CASRVTSGAHEQYF
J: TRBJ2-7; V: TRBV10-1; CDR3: CASSDSSSAGSSYEQYF
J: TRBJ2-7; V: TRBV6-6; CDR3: CASSYSRSYEQYF
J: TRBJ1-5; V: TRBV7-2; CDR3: CASSSARLNQPQHF
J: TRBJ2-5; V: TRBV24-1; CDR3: CATSVQGGETQYF
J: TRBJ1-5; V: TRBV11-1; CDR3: CASSSNRGLQYSNQPQHF
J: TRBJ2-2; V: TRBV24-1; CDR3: CATSDRRGTARSGELFF
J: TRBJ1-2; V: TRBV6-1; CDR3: CASNYSSPVGGYTF
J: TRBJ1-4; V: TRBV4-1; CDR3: CASSLGQGEEKLFF
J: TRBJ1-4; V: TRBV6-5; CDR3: CASSWGQGNEKLFF
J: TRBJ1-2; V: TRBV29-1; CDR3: CSVRQGMDGYTF
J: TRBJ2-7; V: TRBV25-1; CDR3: CASSGRRHRSYEQYF